The present entry profiles one T cell receptor beta chain with its context. This entry is derived from a study of response to subunit inactivated influenza vaccine. TCRdb fed the RT-PCR reads into MiXCR, producing one record per CDR3 protein. The sample has approximately 530,000 distinct CDR3 sequences, around 8% seen once. V lost 6 bases to trimming and J lost 0 bases, with 12 bases between them. Germline V CDR1 and CDR2: SGHTA, FQGNSA. The CDR3 consists of 15 residues. The genes are TRBV7-2 and TRBJ2-1, with D maybe TRBD1 (6 bases). The receptor was isolated from a man between 50 and 69 years old who received an inactivated influenza vaccine. Sequenced material: PBMCs from blood, taken around 25 months after vaccination. The CDR3 region is CASRSGHRSYNEQFF. The CDR3 DNA is TGTGCCAGCAGGTCGGGACACCGCTCCTACAATGAGCAGTTCTTC.